The 32 T cell receptor beta chains below were found in one sample sequenced in a study of blood T cell repertoires in COVID-19. Sequenced by immunoSEQ multiplex PCR; TCRdb stores in-frame clones only, minus some. The profile shows approximately 140,000 clones, around four fifths of them singletons. Sequencing used peripheral blood. The receptors were sampled from a human donor in a cohort sampled during active COVID-19.

A few counts support this clone. The chain uses TRBV19 and TRBJ1-1; D not resolved. CDR1 LNHDA and CDR2 SQIVND come from the germline V gene (reference sequence). The V end lost 1 base, the J end lost 2 bases, and 8 bases lay between the germline ends. This CDR3 comprises 14 residues. CDR3 sequence: CASSIAVQNTEAFF. CDR3 DNA sequence: TGTGCCAGTAGTATAGCCGTACAAAACACTGAAGCTTTCTTT.

This clone was picked up a small number of times. The chain links TRBV5-4 to TRBJ2-2; TRBD1 aligns across 12 bases. The CDR3 length is 16 residues. The V segment lost 5 bases and the J segment 7 bases; nucleotides outside the gene matches: 9. Germline lookup yields CDR1 SGHNT and CDR2 YYREEE (reference sequence). The CDR3, as DNA: TGTGCCAGCAGTCCCGGGACAGGGGGCGTGAACGGGGAGCTGTTTTTT. Its protein product is CASSPGTGGVNGELFF.

CDR3 coding DNA: TGTGCCAGCAGCCCGGAACAGGGGTACTATGGCTACACCTTC. It translates to CASSPEQGYYGYTF. The V and J genes are TRBV11-2 and TRBJ1-2; 7 bases line up with TRBD1. The ends lost 5 bases at V and 3 bases at J; junction bases unmatched: 6. The CDR3 loop spans 14 amino acids. The germline V gene encodes CDR1 SGHAT and CDR2 FQNNGV. The variable domain in full, with the rest retrieved from reference TRBV11-2 and TRBJ1-2, is EAGVAQSPRYKIIEKRQSVAFWCNPISGHATLYWYQQILGQGPKLLIQFQNNGVVDDSQLPKDRFSAERLKGVDSTLKIQPAKLEDSAVYLCASSPEQGYYGYTFGSGTRLTVV.

About this clone itself: A junction end diverges from the germline sequence, so it may reflect a read error. The chain carries TRBV6-1 and TRBJ2-3, with 13 bases matching TRBD2. This CDR3 region has 15 residues. Germline values: CDR1 MNHNS, CDR2 SASEGT. The CDR3 loop is CASREGLAGAHTQYF. The CDR3 DNA reads TGTGCCAGCAGGGAAGGACTAGCGGGGGCTCATACGCAGTATTTT.

The chain links TRBV4-2 to TRBJ1-6; TRBD1 might be the D (5 bases). Trimming took 2 bases from V and 1 from J, leaving 18 bases between them. Germline CDR1 is LGHNA and CDR2 is YNFKEQ. CDR3 length equals 19 residues. CDR3 nucleotides: TGTGCCAGCAGCCAAACCCTCCCCGGGGGGTCATCCTATAATTCACCCCTCCACTTT. As protein: CASSQTLPGGSSYNSPLHF.

The V and J genes are TRBV30 and TRBJ1-5; possible D gene TRBD1, 5 bases. CDR3 length: 15 amino acids. V gave up 1 base and J gave up 8 bases, with 18 bases separating them. Looked up from germline, CDR1 is GTSNPN and CDR2 is SVGIG (reference sequence). The CDR3 is CAWSAPGTPREPQHF. DNA for the CDR3: TGTGCCTGGAGTGCCCCAGGGACTCCGAGGGAGCCCCAGCATTTT.

This clone has a single count. CDR3 coding DNA: TGTGCCAGCAGCCAAGGTAGGGGTTGGAACACTGAAGCTTTCTTT. The encoded protein is CASSQGRGWNTEAFF. This chain joins TRBV14 and TRBJ1-1, with a weak D call TRBD1 (5 bases). The length of the CDR3 is 15 residues. The germline CDR1 and CDR2 sequences are SGHDN and FVKESK. V lost 1 base and J 1 base, leaving 10 bases between the germline ends.

This clone was counted once. The chain uses TRBV6-5 and TRBJ2-1; 10 bases agree with TRBD2. Germline V CDR1 and CDR2: MNHEY, SVGAGI. The J segment lost 0 bases and the V segment lost 4 bases, leaving 3 bases of the junction unmatched. This CDR3 spans 16 amino acids. As DNA, the CDR3 is TGTGCCAGCAGTTCAAGCGGGGGGGGCTCCTACAATGAGCAGTTCTTC. This codes for CASSSSGGGSYNEQFF.

This clone has just a few counts. The chain recombines TRBV5-6 with TRBJ1-1, with a tentative D call TRBD1 (5 bases). V gave up 1 base and J gave up 2 bases, with 9 bases separating them. The CDR3 spans 14 residues. Germline assignment: CDR1 SGHDT and CDR2 YYEEEE. The CDR3 here is CASSLRGTNTEAFF. CDR3 sequence (DNA): TGTGCCAGCAGCTTGCGGGGGACTAACACTGAAGCTTTCTTT.

CDR3 region: CASSNPMGQRLNTEAFF. In nucleotides, the CDR3 is TGTGCCAGTAGTAACCCGATGGGACAGCGCTTGAACACTGAAGCTTTCTTT. J is TRBJ1-1 and V is TRBV19; TRBD1 matches at 7 bases. Germline V gene data show CDR1 as LNHDA and CDR2 as SQIVND (reference sequence). The ends lost 4 bases at V and 0 bases at J; junction bases unmatched: 11. This CDR3 has 17 residues.

This chain links TRBV2 with TRBJ1-1; D is ambiguous. Germline CDR1 reads SNHLY; CDR2 reads FYNNEI. Trimming cost V 6 bases and J 1 base, with 9 bases left between them. This CDR3 comprises 13 residues. CDR3 nucleotides: TGTGCCAGCAGACCGACATCGAACACTGAAGCTTTCTTT. Residues: CASRPTSNTEAFF. The whole variable domain, remainder taken from reference TRBV2 and TRBJ1-1, is EPEVTQTPSHQVTQMGQEVILRCVPISNHLYFYWYRQILGQKVEFLVSFYNNEISEKSEIFDDQFSVERPDGSNFTLKIRSTKLEDSAMYFCASRPTSNTEAFFGQGTRLTVV.

A few counts support this clone. The chain uses TRBV13 and TRBJ1-4; 7 bases align to TRBD1. This CDR3 comprises 16 residues. The ends lost 4 bases at V and 3 bases at J; junction bases unmatched: 8. CDR1 and CDR2 from the germline V gene are PRHDT and FYEKMQ (reference sequence). CDR3: CASSSGDRPPNEKLFF. CDR3 DNA: TGTGCCAGCAGCTCCGGGGACAGACCCCCTAATGAAAAACTGTTTTTT.

This chain connects TRBV7-2 to TRBJ2-7; TRBD1 matches 8 bases. The CDR3 is made up of 13 amino acids. Germline lookup yields CDR1 SGHTA and CDR2 FQGNSA. V trimming: 8 bases; J trimming: 3 bases; junction bases outside the gene matches: 6. CDR3 DNA sequence: TGTGCCAGCGGAGAAACAGGGGGCTACGAGCAGTACTTC. Protein: CASGETGGYEQYF.

The chain carries TRBV27 and TRBJ1-4; TRBD1 aligns across 8 bases. The CDR3 is made up of 17 amino acids. V trimming: 2 bases; J trimming: 0 bases; junction bases outside the gene matches: 5. CDR1 and CDR2 from the germline V gene are MNHEY and SMNVEV (reference sequence). CDR3 amino acids: CASSLVAQGATNEKLFF. CDR3 sequence (DNA): TGTGCCAGCAGTTTAGTGGCACAGGGGGCAACTAATGAAAAACTGTTTTTT. Variable domain in full (rest from reference TRBV27 and TRBJ1-4): EAQVTQNPRYLITVTGKKLTVTCSQNMNHEYMSWYRQDPGLGLRQIYYSMNVEVTDKGDVPEGYKVSRKEKRNFPLILESPSPNQTSLYFCASSLVAQGATNEKLFFGSGTQLSVL.

V gene TRBV19 combines with J gene TRBJ2-7; possibly TRBD1 for D (6 bases). Trimming took 1 base from V and 6 from J, leaving 13 bases between them. CDR1 and CDR2 from the germline V gene are LNHDA and SQIVND (reference sequence). This CDR3 is built from 14 residues. This CDR3 reads CASSIGSGDREQYF. For the CDR3, the DNA is TGTGCCAGTAGTATAGGATCAGGGGATCGCGAGCAGTACTTC.

The chain carries TRBV5-1 and TRBJ2-7; D gene unclear. The CDR3 has 15 amino acids. The V and J ends lost 1 base and 0 bases respectively, with 11 bases between them. Looked up from germline, CDR1 is SGHRS and CDR2 is YFSETQ. CDR3 bases: TGCGCCAGCAGCTTGCAGGATACAAGCTCCTACGAGCAGTACTTC. Its protein is CASSLQDTSSYEQYF.

The chain recombines TRBV5-4 with TRBJ1-2; D is undetermined. Germline V gene data show CDR1 as SGHNT and CDR2 as YYREEE (reference sequence). Trimming took off 4 bases at V and 5 bases at J, with 12 bases between the two ends. The CDR3 is 13 residues long. In nucleotides, the CDR3 is TGTGCCAGCAGCCCTTCCCCCGAGTATGGCTACACCTTC. It yields the protein CASSPSPEYGYTF.

DNA of the CDR3: TGTGCCAGCAGGACTCTGACCTACGAGCAGTACTTC. It encodes CASRTLTYEQYF. This chain connects TRBV28 to TRBJ2-7; D gene unclear. The CDR3 is 12 residues long. Trimming removed 6 bases from V and 2 bases from J, with 8 bases in between. CDR1 and CDR2 (germline): MDHEN, SYDVKM. Full variable domain (rest looked up from reference TRBV28 and TRBJ2-7): DVKVTQSSRYLVKRTGEKVFLECVQDMDHENMFWYRQDPGLGLRLIYFSYDVKMKEKGDIPEGYSVSREKKERFSLILESASTNQTSMYLCASRTLTYEQYFGPGTRLTVT.

The chain has TRBV27 and TRBJ2-1; the match to TRBD1 covers 8 bases. The J segment lost 7 bases and the V segment lost 5 bases, leaving 7 bases of the junction unmatched. The V gene's germline CDR1 is MNHEY and CDR2 SMNVEV (reference sequence). This CDR3 comprises 14 residues. This chain's CDR3 is CASSPGQGGNEQFF. The CDR3 bases are TGTGCCAGCAGTCCAGGACAGGGCGGGAATGAGCAGTTCTTC.

CDR3 coding DNA: TGCGCCAGCAGCAAGGACAGGGGTAGCAATCAGCCCCAGCATTTT. It is translated as CASSKDRGSNQPQHF. The rearrangement joins TRBV5-1 to TRBJ1-5; TRBD1 matches 9 bases. The CDR3 loop spans 15 amino acids. J was trimmed by 0 bases and V by 4 bases; bases with no gene match: 2. Germline-derived CDR1 and CDR2 are SGHRS and YFSETQ. Variable domain in full (rest from reference TRBV5-1 and TRBJ1-5): KAGVTQTPRYLIKTRGQQVTLSCSPISGHRSVSWYQQTPGQGLQFLFEYFSETQRNKGNFPGRFSGRQFSNSRSEMNVSTLELGDSALYLCASSKDRGSNQPQHFGDGTRLSIL.

This chain uses TRBV5-1 with TRBJ1-5, with D maybe TRBD1 (6 bases). The CDR3 consists of 15 residues. Germline-derived CDR1 and CDR2 are SGHRS and YFSETQ. V was shortened by 4 bases and J by 6 bases, with 17 bases between the two germline ends. CDR3 DNA sequence: TGCGCCAGCAGCCCGGAGGGGGGGCAGGGTCAGCCCCAGCATTTT. Translation gives CASSPEGGQGQPQHF.

The chain links TRBV19 to TRBJ2-7; no firm D call. Germline CDR1 and CDR2: LNHDA and SQIVND (reference sequence). V lost 1 base, J lost 2 bases, and 6 bases lay in between. This CDR3 contains 13 residues. DNA for the CDR3: TGTGCCAGTAGTATAGGTCAGGCCTACGAGCAGTACTTC. It translates to CASSIGQAYEQYF.

The genes are TRBV5-4 and TRBJ1-2; 8 bases align to TRBD1. This CDR3 region has 14 residues. With 6 bases clipped from V and 2 bases from J, the junction kept 6 bases outside the gene matches. Germline V gene lookup returns CDR1 SGHNT and CDR2 YYREEE (reference sequence). The DNA of the CDR3 is TGTGCCAGCAACCCCGGGACAGGCAACTATGGCTACACCTTC. Translated, it gives CASNPGTGNYGYTF.

This rearrangement joins TRBV6-2 or TRBV6-3 to TRBJ2-7, with D uncertain. The germline CDR1 and CDR2 sequences are MNHEY and SVGEGT. V was cut by 6 bases and J by 0 bases, with 12 bases left in between. CDR3 size: 14 residues. The CDR3 spells CASSQPGFSYEQYF. The CDR3 DNA follows: TGTGCCAGCAGCCAACCCGGGTTCTCCTACGAGCAGTACTTC.

The chain joins TRBV7-2 to TRBJ2-6; 7 bases fit TRBD1. The junction had 14 bases not matched to a gene; V was cut back by 5 bases and J by 4 bases. CDR1 and CDR2 from the germline V gene are SGHTA and FQGNSA. The CDR3 loop spans 18 amino acids. CDR3 DNA: TGTGCCAGCAGCACGCGAAAAATTACAGGGGTGGGGGCCAACGTCCTGACTTTC. It encodes CASSTRKITGVGANVLTF.

There are a few counts of this clone. The V and J genes are TRBV7-6 and TRBJ2-3, with 7 nucleotides matching TRBD2. Germline CDR1 is SGHVS and CDR2 is FNYEAQ. The CDR3 has 15 amino acids. V was clipped by 5 bases and J by 0 bases; unmatched bases: 5. For the CDR3, the DNA is TGTGCCAGCAGCCCAGGACTAGGGAGCACAGATACGCAGTATTTT. Translation: CASSPGLGSTDTQYF.

This clone was detected once. The V and J genes are TRBV27 and TRBJ2-7; 9 nucleotides line up with TRBD1. V lost 5 bases, J lost 3 bases, and 5 bases stayed unmatched. The germline gives CDR1 MNHEY, CDR2 SMNVEV (reference sequence). The length of the CDR3 is 14 residues. The CDR3 loop reads CASSPRQGVYEQYF. As DNA, the CDR3 is TGTGCCAGCAGTCCCCGACAGGGGGTCTACGAGCAGTACTTC.

The CDR3 reads CAISESGTPYEQYF. The DNA for the CDR3 is TGTGCCATCAGTGAGTCCGGGACACCTTACGAGCAGTACTTC. The V gene is TRBV10-3, the J gene TRBJ2-7; D perhaps matches TRBD1 (6 bases). The CDR3 is 14 residues long. Trimming removed 0 bases from V and 4 bases from J, with 10 bases in between. Germline values: CDR1 ENHRY, CDR2 SYGVKD.

The chain carries TRBV2 and TRBJ1-2, with D possibly being TRBD1 (6 bases). The germline gives CDR1 SNHLY, CDR2 FYNNEI. V was clipped by 3 bases and J by 8 bases, with 16 bases between them. The CDR3 length is 14 residues. Here the CDR3 reads CASSEGTGMGGYTF. CDR3 nucleotides: TGTGCCAGCAGTGAGGGAACAGGGATGGGAGGCTACACCTTC.

The chain's CDR3 is CASSLGRVGEQYF. In nucleotides, the CDR3 is TGTGCCAGCAGCTTAGGCAGGGTGGGCGAGCAGTACTTC. This chain uses TRBV5-6 with TRBJ2-7, with D possibly TRBD1 on 5 matching bases. The CDR3 runs to 13 residues. CDR1 is SGHDT, CDR2 YYEEEE, per germline. With 2 bases removed from V and 6 bases from J, the gap between germline ends came to 12 bases.

This clone has a single count. The chain recombines TRBV5-4 with TRBJ2-7; weak D call: TRBD1 (6 bases). Germline values: CDR1 SGHNT, CDR2 YYREEE (reference sequence). The CDR3 is 14 amino acids. The V and J ends lost 4 bases and 2 bases respectively, with 13 bases between them. The CDR3 region is CASSDAGTTYEQYF. CDR3 bases: TGTGCCAGCAGCGACGCCGGGACAACCTACGAGCAGTACTTC.

This clone was seen just once. V is TRBV5-1 and J is TRBJ1-2; 7 bases align to TRBD1. The length of the CDR3 is 14 residues. CDR1 is SGHRS and CDR2 is YFSETQ in the germline V gene. V was pared by 4 bases and J by 0 bases, with 3 bases of the junction left unmatched. The chain's CDR3 is CASSAGQTNYGYTF. The CDR3 DNA reads TGCGCCAGCAGCGCGGGACAGACTAACTATGGCTACACCTTC. Full variable domain (missing parts from reference TRBV5-1 and TRBJ1-2): KAGVTQTPRYLIKTRGQQVTLSCSPISGHRSVSWYQQTPGQGLQFLFEYFSETQRNKGNFPGRFSGRQFSNSRSEMNVSTLELGDSALYLCASSAGQTNYGYTFGSGTRLTVV.